This T cell receptor beta chain is drawn from a study of blood T cell repertoires in COVID-19. About the research overall: COVID-19 samples from acute and convalescent phases originated in the United States, Italy and Spain. PBMCs, B-cell-depleted T cells, or T cells provided the cDNA or gDNA that made up the material.

The data were produced by immunoSEQ multiplex PCR, yet TCRdb's version contains in-frame clones alone and is incomplete. Of about 280,000 clones detected, 85% to 90% appear once; the ten largest clones hold 1.5% to 2%. Losses at the gene ends were 8 bases for V and 5 bases for J; bases not matched to a gene: 11. Germline loops: CDR1 WSHSY, CDR2 SAAADI. This CDR3 is 17 amino acids long. Everyone who took part was roughly 18 to 89 years old, and they came from over 20 US areas. Participant reports of clinical history set cohort assignment. The receptor was derived from a woman between 18 and 29 years old with acute COVID-19. The chain recombines TRBV10-2 with TRBJ2-5; TRBD2 agrees at 16 bases. Sequences were obtained from PBMCs or T cells enriched from blood (not recorded which). Written as DNA, the CDR3 is TGCGCCAGCCGGGGACTAGCGGGAGGGACGTTGGGTGAGACCCAGTACTTC. As protein: CASRGLAGGTLGETQYF.